These 21 T cell receptor beta chains were sequenced from one sample in a study of OX40 agonist ivuxolimab in advanced cancers. The protocol was immunoSEQ multiplex PCR, while the TCRdb copy is restricted to in-frame clones and leaves out a portion. This table holds tens of thousands of clones, approximately 80% found once. The sequences come from CD4+ or CD8+ T cells sorted from blood, collected in a trial of the OX40 agonist ivuxolimab. The receptor set was obtained from an adult with an advanced solid tumor such as melanoma, head and neck, liver or kidney cancer.

The genes are TRBV30 and TRBJ2-7, with 7 positions matching TRBD1. Germline lookup yields CDR1 GTSNPN and CDR2 SVGIG (reference sequence). J lost 8 bases, V lost 0 bases, and 4 bases had no gene match. This CDR3 contains 12 residues. The DNA for the CDR3 is TGTGCCTGGAGTGTTAAGGGGGCGAAGCAGTACTTC. Residues: CAWSVKGAKQYF.

This clone was recorded many times. The chain has TRBV7-3 and TRBJ2-1; a possible D gene is TRBD2 (7 bases). The CDR3 totals 12 residues. Germline V gene lookup returns CDR1 SGHTA and CDR2 FQGTGA. V lost 8 bases to trimming and J lost 10 bases, with 15 bases between them. CDR3 sequence: CASSRGGAEQFF. Here the CDR3 DNA reads TGTGCCAGCTCCCGAGGGGGGGCGGAGCAGTTCTTC.

V is TRBV7-2 and J is TRBJ2-5; D remains unclear. This CDR3 region has 11 residues. Germline V lookup: CDR1 SGHTA, CDR2 FQGNSA. V lost 2 bases and J 4 bases, leaving 2 bases between the germline ends. CDR3 nucleotide sequence: TGTGCCAGCAGCTTAATAGAGACCCAGTACTTC. It yields the protein CASSLIETQYF.

The chain uses TRBV19 and TRBJ1-1; 8 bases agree with TRBD1. The CDR3 extends over 15 amino acids. The V gene's germline CDR1 is LNHDA and CDR2 SQIVND (reference sequence). Trimming at V came to 7 bases and at J to 1 base, leaving 8 bases not matched to a gene. The CDR3 bases are TGTGCCAGTACTCCCCAGGGGGCACGGAACACTGAAGCTTTCTTT. Protein sequence: CASTPQGARNTEAFF.

V gene TRBV19 combines with J gene TRBJ2-1; the match to TRBD2 covers 14 bases. Germline CDR1 and CDR2: LNHDA and SQIVND (reference sequence). CDR3 length equals 19 residues. J was trimmed by 5 bases and V by 2 bases; bases with no gene match: 11. CDR3 amino acids: CASSISPGTSGRRNNEQFF. Written as DNA, the CDR3 is TGTGCCAGTAGTATATCCCCCGGGACTAGCGGGAGAAGGAACAATGAGCAGTTCTTC.

The V call is TRBV6-1, the J call TRBJ2-5; TRBD2 matches 8 bases. Losses at the gene ends were 1 base for V and 2 bases for J; bases not matched to a gene: 3. Germline CDR1 reads MNHNS; CDR2 reads SASEGT. This CDR3 contains 15 residues. The CDR3 DNA reads TGTGCCAGCAGTGAAGGCGGGAGGAAGCAAGAGACCCAGTACTTC. The encoded protein is CASSEGGRKQETQYF.

The chain carries TRBV28 and TRBJ1-2; 8 positions agree with TRBD1. The CDR3 covers 15 residues. V shed 5 bases and J 3 bases; nucleotides not matched to a gene: 8. CDR1 and CDR2 (germline): MDHEN, SYDVKM. The CDR3 coding sequence is TGTGCCAGCAGTCCTGGACAGGGAGGTCACTATGGCTACACCTTC. It specifies CASSPGQGGHYGYTF.

CDR3 amino acids: CASSEGANEKLFF. Here the CDR3 DNA reads TGTGCCAGCTCGGAAGGGGCTAATGAAAAACTGTTTTTT. The V call is TRBV18, the J call TRBJ1-4, with D possibly being TRBD1 (5 bases). Germline CDR1 reads KGHSH; CDR2 reads LQKENI. V lost 6 bases to trimming and J lost 3 bases, with 8 bases between them. The CDR3 totals 13 residues.

CDR3 protein: CASSEPRSNGLTEAFF. The CDR3, as DNA: TGTGCCAGCAGTGAACCTAGGAGCAATGGGTTGACTGAAGCTTTCTTT. The V call is TRBV6-1, the J call TRBJ1-1; D unresolved. The CDR3 sequence is 16 residues long. Germline lookup yields CDR1 MNHNS and CDR2 SASEGT. V was pared by 2 bases and J by 5 bases, with 18 bases between.

This chain links TRBV6-4 with TRBJ2-2; TRBD1 might be the D (6 bases). V was cut by 8 bases and J by 0 bases, with 10 bases left in between. CDR1 and CDR2 from the germline V gene are MRHNA and SNTAGT. CDR3 length: 14 amino acids. Here the CDR3 DNA reads TGTGCCAGCTCACAGGGTTCGAACACCGGGGAGCTGTTTTTT. Protein: CASSQGSNTGELFF.

Only a few counts were recorded for this clone. The genes are TRBV10-2 and TRBJ2-1; 7 nucleotides align to TRBD1. From germline, CDR1 is WSHSY and CDR2 SAAADI. Trimming at V came to 9 bases and at J to 7 bases, leaving 9 bases not matched to a gene. The CDR3 is 13 residues long. The CDR3 spells CASARGPWNEQFF. DNA of the CDR3: TGCGCCAGTGCGAGGGGGCCTTGGAATGAGCAGTTCTTC.

The V and J genes are TRBV7-8 and TRBJ1-2, with a tentative D call TRBD1 (5 bases). V was pared by 5 bases and J by 3 bases, with 13 bases between. This CDR3 comprises 14 residues. The V gene's germline CDR1 is SGHVS and CDR2 FQNEAQ. CDR3 sequence (DNA): TGTGCCAGCAGCCCCGCGGTAGGGGACTATGGCTACACCTTC. Translating it yields CASSPAVGDYGYTF. The variable domain in full, completed from reference TRBV7-8 and TRBJ1-2, reads GAGVSQSPRYKVAKRGQDVALRCDPISGHVSLFWYQQALGQGPEFLTYFQNEAQLDKSGLPSDRFFAERPEGSVSTLKIQRTQQEDSAVYLCASSPAVGDYGYTFGSGTRLTVV.

The chain carries TRBV7-9 and TRBJ1-5, with 10 bases fitting TRBD1. Germline V gene lookup returns CDR1 SEHNR and CDR2 FQNEAQ (reference sequence). The CDR3 is 15 amino acids. J lost 5 bases, V lost 7 bases, and 8 bases had no gene match. CDR3 residues: CASNPGTGADQPQHF. CDR3 nucleotide sequence: TGTGCCAGCAACCCCGGGACAGGGGCCGATCAGCCCCAGCATTTT.

The rearrangement links TRBV28 to TRBJ2-7, with TRBD1 as a possible D gene (6 bases). CDR3 length: 12 residues. Germline V lookup: CDR1 MDHEN, CDR2 SYDVKM. V was clipped by 6 bases and J by 4 bases, with 10 bases between them. The CDR3 region is CASSPDRYEQYF. CDR3 nucleotide sequence: TGTGCCAGCAGCCCGGACAGATACGAGCAGTACTTC.

The chain employs TRBV10-1 and TRBJ2-1; D possibly corresponds to TRBD2 (5 bases). Germline loops: CDR1 WNHNN, CDR2 SYGVQD (reference sequence). The CDR3 is made up of 14 amino acids. The germline V and J ends were trimmed by 3 bases and 6 bases, with 12 bases remaining between them. The CDR3 DNA sequence: TGCGCCAGCAGTGACGGTCGGAGGACCAATGAGCAGTTCTTC. The encoded protein is CASSDGRRTNEQFF.

The gene calls are TRBV5-1 and TRBJ1-2; D possibly corresponds to TRBD1 (5 bases). The CDR3 length is 15 residues. Deletions cut 4 bases from V and 8 bases from J, with 21 bases between. The germline V gene has CDR1 SGHRS and CDR2 YFSETQ. CDR3: CASSPREGKSTGYTF. The DNA of the CDR3 is TGCGCCAGCAGCCCTAGGGAGGGGAAAAGTACCGGCTACACCTTC.

This clone was counted between two and nine times. The rearrangement uses TRBV30 and TRBJ2-1; 11 bases align to TRBD1. Looked up from germline, CDR1 is GTSNPN and CDR2 is SVGIG (reference sequence). The V gene end was trimmed by 3 bases and the J gene end by 7 bases; junction bases not matched to a gene: 5. This CDR3 has 14 residues. The DNA of the CDR3 is TGTGCCTGGAGGGACAGGGGGCGCTTTAATGAGCAGTTCTTC. Its protein product is CAWRDRGRFNEQFF.

The gene calls are TRBV27 and TRBJ1-2, with 8 bases identical to TRBD1. Trimming at V came to 5 bases and at J to 4 bases, leaving 6 bases not matched to a gene. From germline, CDR1 is MNHEY and CDR2 SMNVEV (reference sequence). CDR3 length equals 14 residues. The CDR3 region is CASSPNRGSYGYTF. Here the CDR3 DNA reads TGTGCCAGCAGTCCCAACAGGGGGTCCTATGGCTACACCTTC.

The chain joins TRBV2 to TRBJ2-7, with a weak D call TRBD1 (6 bases). The ends were cut back, 3 bases at V and 1 base at J, with 10 bases in the middle. CDR1 SNHLY and CDR2 FYNNEI come from the germline V gene. There are 14 residues in the CDR3. The CDR3 sequence is CASSDPQGSYEQYF. The CDR3 bases are TGTGCCAGCAGTGATCCGCAGGGGTCCTACGAGCAGTACTTC.

The rearrangement uses TRBV28 and TRBJ1-3, with TRBD1 identical over 8 bases. In germline, CDR1 is MDHEN, CDR2 SYDVKM. With 6 bases clipped from V and 0 bases from J, the junction kept 1 base outside the gene matches. The CDR3 is 14 amino acids. CDR3: CASRDRDSGNTIYF. Written as DNA, the CDR3 is TGTGCCAGCAGGGACAGGGACTCTGGAAACACCATATATTTT.

The genes are TRBV7-9 and TRBJ2-7; D is unresolved. Trimming took off 5 bases at V and 8 bases at J, with 16 bases between the two ends. The CDR3 covers 13 residues. Looked up from germline, CDR1 is SEHNR and CDR2 is FQNEAQ (reference sequence). CDR3 sequence: CASSHDSVRQQYF. The CDR3 region has the DNA TGTGCCAGCAGCCACGACTCAGTCAGACAGCAGTACTTC.